This TCR beta chain is from a study of human T cells and chemical hapten exposure. Study overall: DPC at 2% was the sensitizing agent, placed on about 2 cm by about 2 cm of upper inner arm skin. General observations from the study: TCRs at high frequency, those above 1 in 1000, did not change with DPC sensitization.

V lost 0 bases and J lost 5; bases outside the gene matches: 6. CDR1 is SGHDT and CDR2 is YYEEEE in the germline V gene. The CDR3 contains 15 residues. Unique molecular identifiers were attached to individual cDNA molecules within the library. TCRdb used MiXCR to reprocess the RACE reads, holding one entry per CDR3 protein. The data contain over 70,000 distinct CDR3 sequences, around 7.9% of them seen just once; the ten biggest clones take up roughly 3%. Remarks on this clonotype: Its antigen remains unidentified.

The sample's time point: patch test 2, 6 weeks after DPC sensitization. Described treatment: therapeutic diphenylcyclopropenone sensitization with weekly scalp DPC. Participating donors were patients with alopecia, aged 18 to 70 years, considered appropriate candidates for DPC. The chain is built from TRBV5-6 and TRBJ1-2; 8 bases map to TRBD1. This specimen was whole blood, taken in connection with sensitization to the hapten diphenylcyclopropenone (DPC). The sequence derives from a woman aged 50 to 65 with alopecia areata. Some clones in this sample may be carry-over from other donors' samples. The CDR3 DNA sequence: TGTGCCAGCAGCTTGGGGACAGGGACCCGATATGGCTACACCTTC. Its translation is CASSLGTGTRYGYTF.